This T cell receptor (beta chain) was recorded in a study of technical replicates of blood from a few donors. The CDR3 has 16 residues. V lost 0 bases and J lost 4; bases outside the gene matches: 3. CDR1 and CDR2 from the germline V gene are MGHRA and YSYEKL. The repertoire was sequenced with immunoSEQ multiplex PCR; TCRdb's copy has only in-frame clones and lacks some. Among 100,000 or so clones, around 96% were seen once, and the ten largest hold 0.2% to 0.25%. Source material: T cells isolated from PBMCs. The receptor's source is a human donor in good health. The genes are TRBV4-1 and TRBJ2-6; TRBD2 matches 7 bases. In DNA, the CDR3 is TGCGCCAGCAGCCAAGAAGCGGGGCCGGGGGCCAACGTCCTGACTTTC. Its translation is CASSQEAGPGANVLTF.